A single T cell receptor (beta chain) is shown here with its context. Original data processing: Cell counts per sample came from amplifying reference gene primers. The repertoire was sequenced with immunoSEQ multiplex PCR; TCRdb's copy has only in-frame clones and lacks some. V and J calls and clone size come straight from that table; D and trimming were deduced from the DNA. The data show tens of thousands of clones, around 90% seen once. This sample is drawn from a study of blood T cell repertoires in COVID-19. About the study: Italy, Spain and the United States were the sources of the convalescent and acute COVID-19 samples.

The CDR3 runs to 17 residues. CDR1 is MGHRA and CDR2 is YSYEKL in the germline V gene. Trimming pared 0 bases from V and 7 bases from J, leaving 21 bases between. V usage is TRBV4-1 and J usage is TRBJ1-2; tentative D call: TRBD1 (5 bases). Sequencing used peripheral blood. This clonotype was obtained from a woman aged 80 or over with active COVID-19. CDR3 nucleotide sequence: TGCGCCAGCAGCCAAGATGGTTTCGGGGGGTCCCTTCGTGGCTACACCTTC. Translation gives CASSQDGFGGSLRGYTF.